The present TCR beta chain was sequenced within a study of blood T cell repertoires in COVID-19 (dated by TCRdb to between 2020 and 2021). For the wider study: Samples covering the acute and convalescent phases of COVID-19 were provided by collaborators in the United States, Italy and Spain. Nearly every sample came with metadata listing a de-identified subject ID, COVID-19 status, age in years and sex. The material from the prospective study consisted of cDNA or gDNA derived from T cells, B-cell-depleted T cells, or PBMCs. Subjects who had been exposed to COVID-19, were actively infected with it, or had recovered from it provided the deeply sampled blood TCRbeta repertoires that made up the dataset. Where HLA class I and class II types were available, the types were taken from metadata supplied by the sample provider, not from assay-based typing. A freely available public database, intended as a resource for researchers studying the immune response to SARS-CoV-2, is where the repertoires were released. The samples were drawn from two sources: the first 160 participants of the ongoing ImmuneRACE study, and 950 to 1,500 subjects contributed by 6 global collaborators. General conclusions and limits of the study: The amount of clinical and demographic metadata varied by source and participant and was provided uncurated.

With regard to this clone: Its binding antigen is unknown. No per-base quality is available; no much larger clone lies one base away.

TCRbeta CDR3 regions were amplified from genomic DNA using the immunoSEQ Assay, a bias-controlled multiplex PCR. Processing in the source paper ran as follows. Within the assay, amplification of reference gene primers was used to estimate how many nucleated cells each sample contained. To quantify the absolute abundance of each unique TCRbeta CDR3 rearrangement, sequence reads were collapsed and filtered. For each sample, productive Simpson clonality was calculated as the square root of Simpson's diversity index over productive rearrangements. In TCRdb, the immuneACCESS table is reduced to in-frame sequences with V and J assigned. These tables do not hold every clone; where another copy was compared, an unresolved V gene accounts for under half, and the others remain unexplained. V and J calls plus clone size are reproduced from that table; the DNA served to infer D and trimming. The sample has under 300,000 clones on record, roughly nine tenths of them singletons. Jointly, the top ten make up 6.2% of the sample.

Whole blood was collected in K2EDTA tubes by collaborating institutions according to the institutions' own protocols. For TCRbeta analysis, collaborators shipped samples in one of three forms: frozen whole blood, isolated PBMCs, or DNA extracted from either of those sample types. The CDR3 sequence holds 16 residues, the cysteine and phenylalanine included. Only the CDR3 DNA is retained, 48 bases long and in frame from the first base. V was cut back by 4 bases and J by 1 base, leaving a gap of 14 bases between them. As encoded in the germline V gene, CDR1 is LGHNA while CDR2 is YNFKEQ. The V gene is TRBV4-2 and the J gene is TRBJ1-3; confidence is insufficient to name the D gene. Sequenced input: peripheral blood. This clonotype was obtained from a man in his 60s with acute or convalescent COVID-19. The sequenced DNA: TGTGCCAGCAGCCCGCGGGCGGAATTGTCTGGAAACACCATATATTTT. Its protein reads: CASSPRAELSGNTIYF.